This T cell receptor beta chain is from a study of T and B cells in COVID-19 patients. TRB rearrangements were amplified by multiplex PCR with BIOMED2 TRB-A/B primers. TCRdb analysed the multiplex PCR reads with MiXCR anew, one entry per CDR3 protein. The sample includes around 23,000 distinct CDR3 sequences, 25% to 35% seen only once; the top ten take approximately 2.9%. Only a few counts were recorded for this clonotype. From blood, about 230-500 ng of genomic DNA served as TRB template. This sequence was found in a human donor who had recovered from COVID-19. Sequencing was carried out using blood.

CDR3 sequence: CASSSGDEQFF. CDR3 sequence (DNA): TGTGCCAGCAGCTCGGGGGATGAGCAGTTCTTC. V is TRBV11-2 and J is TRBJ2-1; possibly TRBD2 for D (6 bases). The V gene lost 4 bases and the J gene lost 8 bases, with 6 bases spanning the gap. The CDR3 extends over 11 amino acids. The germline CDR1 and CDR2 sequences are SGHAT and FQNNGV.